Listed below are T cell receptor beta chains from one sample, sequenced in a study of human thymus T cells. Only in-frame clones appear in the TCRdb table, and some are missing; sequencing was by immunoSEQ multiplex PCR. The sample includes roughly 77,000 clones, around 95% of them seen just once. Sequenced sample: thymus tissue. The receptors stem from a girl less than two years old with a congenital heart defect but otherwise immunologically healthy. Each CDR3 is given with its conserved first and last residue.

TRBV27,TRBJ2-5,CASQGAGGGETQYF
TRBV7-6,TRBJ2-6,CASSFFTGISGANVLTF
TRBV6-5,TRBJ2-7,CASSEVSINF
TRBV14,TRBJ1-2,CASRASPPNYGYTF
TRBV14,TRBJ2-5,CASSQDPKRETQYF
TRBV4-3,TRBJ2-1,CASSQDPRLAGGAEQFF
TRBV28,TRBJ2-7,CASSPYPPSGRRPYEQYF
TRBV7-9,TRBJ2-4,CASSLARVGVAKNIQYF
TRBV28,TRBJ1-2,CASIHPQRLKTGALANYGYTF
TRBV5-1,TRBJ2-2,CASSLVDRGTGELFF
TRBV2,TRBJ1-4,CASRSWLTYGNEKLFF